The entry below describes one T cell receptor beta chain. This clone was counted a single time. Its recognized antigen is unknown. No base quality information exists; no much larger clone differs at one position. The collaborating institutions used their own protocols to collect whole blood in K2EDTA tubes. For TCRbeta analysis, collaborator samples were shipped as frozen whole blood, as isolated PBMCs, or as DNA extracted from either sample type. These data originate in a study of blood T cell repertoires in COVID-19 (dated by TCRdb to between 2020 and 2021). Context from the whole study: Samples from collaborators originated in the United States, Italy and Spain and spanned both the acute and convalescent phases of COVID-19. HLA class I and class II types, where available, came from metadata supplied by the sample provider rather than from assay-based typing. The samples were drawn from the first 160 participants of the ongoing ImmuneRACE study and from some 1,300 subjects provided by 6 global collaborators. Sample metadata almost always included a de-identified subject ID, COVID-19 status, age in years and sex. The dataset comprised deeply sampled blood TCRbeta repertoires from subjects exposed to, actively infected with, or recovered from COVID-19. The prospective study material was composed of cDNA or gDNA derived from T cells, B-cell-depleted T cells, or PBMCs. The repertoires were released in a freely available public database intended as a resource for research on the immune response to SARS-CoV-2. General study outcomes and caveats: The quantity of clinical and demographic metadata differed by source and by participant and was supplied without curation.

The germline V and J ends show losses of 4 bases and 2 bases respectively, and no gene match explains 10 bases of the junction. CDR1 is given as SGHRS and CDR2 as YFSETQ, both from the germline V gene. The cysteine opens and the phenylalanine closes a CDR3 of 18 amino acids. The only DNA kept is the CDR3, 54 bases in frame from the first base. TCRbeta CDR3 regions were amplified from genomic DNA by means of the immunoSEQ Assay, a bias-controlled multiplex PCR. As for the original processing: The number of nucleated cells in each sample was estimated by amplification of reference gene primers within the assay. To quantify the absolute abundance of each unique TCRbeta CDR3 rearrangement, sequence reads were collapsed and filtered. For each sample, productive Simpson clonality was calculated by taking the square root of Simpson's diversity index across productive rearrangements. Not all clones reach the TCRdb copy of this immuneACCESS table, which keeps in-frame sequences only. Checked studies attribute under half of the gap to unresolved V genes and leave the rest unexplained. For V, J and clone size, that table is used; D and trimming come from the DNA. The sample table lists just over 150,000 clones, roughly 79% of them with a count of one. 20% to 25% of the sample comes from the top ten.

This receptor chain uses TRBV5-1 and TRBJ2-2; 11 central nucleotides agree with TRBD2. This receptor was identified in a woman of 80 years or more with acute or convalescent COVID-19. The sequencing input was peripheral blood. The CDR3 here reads CASSPGPSGRSNTGELFF. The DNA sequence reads TGCGCCAGCAGCCCTGGTCCTAGCGGGAGGTCTAACACCGGGGAGCTGTTTTTT.